These 6 T cell receptor beta chains came from one sample sequenced in a study of neurological immune-mediated disorders. TCRdb reprocessed the 5' RACE reads via MiXCR and lists one record per CDR3 protein. The sample holds some 49,000 distinct CDR3 sequences, about a tenth seen once. The time point: longitudinal time-point 1 (baseline). Sequencing was performed on PBMCs. All receptors derive from a woman between 40 and 55 years old in good health.

This clonotype was seen ten or more times. The chain links TRBV5-1 to TRBJ1-6; TRBD1 is a possible D gene (6 bases). The CDR3 sequence is 15 residues long. The V gene's germline CDR1 is SGHRS and CDR2 YFSETQ. Deletions cut 6 bases from V and 5 bases from J, with 15 bases between. The CDR3 here is CASKLRGADNSPLHF. In nucleotides, the CDR3 is TGCGCCAGCAAATTGCGGGGGGCCGATAATTCACCCCTCCACTTT. Using reference TRBV5-1 and TRBJ1-6 for the parts outside the CDR3, the full variable domain is KAGVTQTPRYLIKTRGQQVTLSCSPISGHRSVSWYQQTPGQGLQFLFEYFSETQRNKGNFPGRFSGRQFSNSRSEMNVSTLELGDSALYLCASKLRGADNSPLHFGNGTRLTVT.

At least ten counts were recorded for this clonotype. This chain joins TRBV5-1 and TRBJ1-2, with a weak D call TRBD1 (6 bases). This CDR3 spans 14 amino acids. Trimming pared 5 bases from V and 0 bases from J, leaving 11 bases between. The germline V gene encodes CDR1 SGHRS and CDR2 YFSETQ. In DNA form, the CDR3 reads TGCGCCAGCAGATACGGGGGCACTAACTATGGCTACACCTTC. Translation: CASRYGGTNYGYTF.

Many counts were recorded for this clonotype. The genes are TRBV10-3 and TRBJ1-2; D is uncertain. The CDR3 length is 12 residues. The ends were cut back, 0 bases at V and 6 bases at J, with 5 bases in the middle. In germline, CDR1 is ENHRY, CDR2 SYGVKD. This CDR3 reads CAISESRNGYTF. In nucleotides, the CDR3 is TGTGCCATCAGTGAGTCACGGAATGGCTACACCTTC.

This clonotype has at least ten counts. This chain connects TRBV20-1 to TRBJ2-1; D unclear. V was shortened by 2 bases and J by 0 bases, with 8 bases between the two germline ends. The CDR3 spans 14 residues. Looked up from germline, CDR1 is DFQATT and CDR2 is SNEGSKA (reference sequence). Here the CDR3 reads CSARWWRSYNEQFF. The CDR3, as DNA: TGCAGTGCTAGATGGTGGCGCTCCTACAATGAGCAGTTCTTC.

This clonotype was observed many times. The rearrangement links TRBV20-1 to TRBJ2-5, with 8 bases identical to TRBD2. CDR1 is DFQATT, CDR2 SNEGSKA, per germline (reference sequence). V gave up 3 bases and J gave up 4 bases; unmatched junction bases: 13. The CDR3 contains 16 residues. CDR3: CSASGPGGAPPETQYF. The CDR3, as DNA: TGCAGTGCTAGTGGCCCCGGGGGGGCGCCTCCAGAGACCCAGTACTTC.

This clonotype was seen at least ten times. This chain connects TRBV7-8 to TRBJ1-3; no clear D gene. The CDR3 totals 15 residues. V was pared by 7 bases and J by 0 bases, with 13 bases between. Germline loops: CDR1 SGHVS, CDR2 FQNEAQ. CDR3 sequence reads: CASTTGISSGNTIYF. In DNA, the CDR3 is TGTGCCAGCACCACCGGGATAAGCTCTGGAAACACCATATATTTT.